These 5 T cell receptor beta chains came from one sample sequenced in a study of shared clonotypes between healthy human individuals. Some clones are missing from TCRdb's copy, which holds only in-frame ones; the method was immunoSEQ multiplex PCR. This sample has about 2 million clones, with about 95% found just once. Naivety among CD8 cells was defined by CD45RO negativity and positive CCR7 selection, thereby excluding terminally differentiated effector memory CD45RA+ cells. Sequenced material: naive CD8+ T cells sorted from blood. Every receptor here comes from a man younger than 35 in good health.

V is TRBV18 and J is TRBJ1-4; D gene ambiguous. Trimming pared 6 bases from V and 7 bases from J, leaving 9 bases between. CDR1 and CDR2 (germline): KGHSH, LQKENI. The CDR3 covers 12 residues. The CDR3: CASSLGGEKLFF. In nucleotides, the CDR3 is TGTGCCAGCTCCCTTGGCGGTGAAAAACTGTTTTTT.

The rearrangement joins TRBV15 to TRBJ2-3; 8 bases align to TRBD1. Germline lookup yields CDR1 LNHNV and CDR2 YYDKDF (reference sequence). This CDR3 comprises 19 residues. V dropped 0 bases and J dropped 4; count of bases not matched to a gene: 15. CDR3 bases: TGTGCCACCAGCAGAGAGGCAGATCTTATATCAGGGGGCGCAGATACGCAGTATTTT. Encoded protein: CATSREADLISGGADTQYF. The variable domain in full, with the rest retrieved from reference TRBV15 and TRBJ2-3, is DAMVIQNPRYQVTQFGKPVTLSCSQTLNHNVMYWYQQKSSQAPKLLFHYYDKDFNNEADTPDNFQSRRPNTSFCFLDIRSPGLGDTAMYLCATSREADLISGGADTQYFGPGTRLTVL.

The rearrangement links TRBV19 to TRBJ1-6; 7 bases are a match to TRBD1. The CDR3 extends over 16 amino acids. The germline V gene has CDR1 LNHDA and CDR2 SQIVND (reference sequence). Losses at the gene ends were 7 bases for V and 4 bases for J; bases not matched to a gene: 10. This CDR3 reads CASTPLPGQYNSPLHF. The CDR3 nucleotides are TGTGCCAGTACCCCCCTCCCGGGACAGTATAATTCACCCCTCCACTTT.

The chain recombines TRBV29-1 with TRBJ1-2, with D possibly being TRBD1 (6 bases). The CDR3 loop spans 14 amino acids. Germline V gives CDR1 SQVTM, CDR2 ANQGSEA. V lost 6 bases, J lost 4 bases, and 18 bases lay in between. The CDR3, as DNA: TGCAGCGTCCCTGGGGGCGGTAGCGGCTATGGCTACACCTTC. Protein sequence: CSVPGGGSGYGYTF.

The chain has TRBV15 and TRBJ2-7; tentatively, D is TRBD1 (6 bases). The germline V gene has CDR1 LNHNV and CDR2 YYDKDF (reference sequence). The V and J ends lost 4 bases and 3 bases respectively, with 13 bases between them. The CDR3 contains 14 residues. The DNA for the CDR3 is TGTGCCACCAGCACCCTCGGACAGTTCTACGAGCAGTACTTC. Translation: CATSTLGQFYEQYF.